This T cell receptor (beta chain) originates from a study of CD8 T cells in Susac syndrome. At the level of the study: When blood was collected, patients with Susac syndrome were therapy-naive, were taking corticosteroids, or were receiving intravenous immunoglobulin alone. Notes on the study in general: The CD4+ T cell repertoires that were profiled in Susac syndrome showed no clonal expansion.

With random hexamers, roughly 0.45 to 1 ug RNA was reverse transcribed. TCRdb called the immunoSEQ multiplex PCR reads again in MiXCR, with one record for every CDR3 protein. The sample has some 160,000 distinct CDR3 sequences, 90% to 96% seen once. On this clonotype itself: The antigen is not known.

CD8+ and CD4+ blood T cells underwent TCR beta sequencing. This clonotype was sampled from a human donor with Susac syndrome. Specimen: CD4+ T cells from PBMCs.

The CDR3 DNA reads TGCAGTGCTAACAGGGACATCGACGAGCAGTACTTC. This sequence encodes CSANRDIDEQYF. The genes are TRBV20-1 and TRBJ2-7, with D tentatively TRBD1 (6 bases). V was clipped by 4 bases and J by 5 bases, with 12 bases between them. The CDR3 is 12 amino acids. Germline assignment: CDR1 DFQATT and CDR2 SNEGSKA (reference sequence).